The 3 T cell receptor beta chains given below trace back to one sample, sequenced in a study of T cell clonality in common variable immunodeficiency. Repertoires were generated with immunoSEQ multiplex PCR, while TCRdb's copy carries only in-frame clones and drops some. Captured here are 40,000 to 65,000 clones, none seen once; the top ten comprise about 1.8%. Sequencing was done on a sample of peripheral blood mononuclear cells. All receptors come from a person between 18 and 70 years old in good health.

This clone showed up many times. CDR3 residues: CASSDGTPLYGYTF. CDR3 DNA, as far as it was read: TGTGCCAGCAGTGACGGGACACCACTCTATGGC. V is TRBV6-1 and J is TRBJ1-2; a possible D gene is TRBD1 (6 bases). With the read ending 3 residues before the CDR3 end, the germline J gene is used to fill in that end. This CDR3 region has 14 residues. The germline CDR1 and CDR2 sequences are MNHNS and SASEGT. Trimming removed 3 bases from V and 4 bases from J, with 12 bases in between.

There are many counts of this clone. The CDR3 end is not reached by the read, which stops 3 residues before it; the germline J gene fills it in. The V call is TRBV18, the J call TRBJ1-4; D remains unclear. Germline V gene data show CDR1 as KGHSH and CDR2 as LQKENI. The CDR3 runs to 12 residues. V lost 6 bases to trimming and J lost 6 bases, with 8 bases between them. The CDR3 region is CASSGEDEKLFF. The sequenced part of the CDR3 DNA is TGTGCCAGCTCCGGGGAGGATGAAAAA.

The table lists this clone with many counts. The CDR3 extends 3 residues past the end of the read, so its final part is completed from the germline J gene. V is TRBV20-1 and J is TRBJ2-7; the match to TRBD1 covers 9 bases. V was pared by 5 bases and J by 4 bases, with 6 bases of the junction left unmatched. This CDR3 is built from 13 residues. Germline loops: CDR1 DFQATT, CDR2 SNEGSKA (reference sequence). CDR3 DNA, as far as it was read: TGCAGTGCTTGCCCCGGGACAGGGTACGAG. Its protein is CSACPGTGYE. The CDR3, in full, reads CSACPGTGYEQYF.